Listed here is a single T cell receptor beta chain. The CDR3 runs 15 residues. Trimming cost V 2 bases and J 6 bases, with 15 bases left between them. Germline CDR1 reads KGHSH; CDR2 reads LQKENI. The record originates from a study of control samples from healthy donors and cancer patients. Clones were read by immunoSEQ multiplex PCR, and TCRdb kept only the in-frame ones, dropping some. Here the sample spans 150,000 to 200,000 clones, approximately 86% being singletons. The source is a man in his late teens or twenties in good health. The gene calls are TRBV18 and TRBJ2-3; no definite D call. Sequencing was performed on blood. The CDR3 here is CASSPSSLGLDTQYF. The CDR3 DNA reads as TGTGCCAGCTCACCATCCAGTCTTGGTTTGGATACGCAGTATTTT.